The 26 T cell receptor beta chains in this list originate from one sample, sequenced in a study of T-cell reconstitution after alpha-beta-depleted transplantation in children. Preparation of the TCRbeta library involved a method that used unique molecular identifiers. TCRdb called the PCR reads again in MiXCR, with one record for every CDR3 protein. The table records 600,000 to 700,000 distinct CDR3 sequences, approximately 16% of them present only once. The material was PBMCs from the stem cell graft donor, obtained from the stem cell graft. These receptor sequences come from a human donor who donated a stem cell graft to a child with acute myeloid leukemia.

The J gene is TRBJ1-1, the V gene TRBV5-1, with 7 bases that match TRBD1. The CDR3 is 14 residues long. J was trimmed by 1 base and V by 7 bases; bases with no gene match: 7. From germline, CDR1 is SGHRS and CDR2 YFSETQ. CDR3: CASETGQPNTEAFF. Written as DNA, the CDR3 is TGCGCCAGCGAAACGGGACAGCCGAACACTGAAGCTTTCTTT.

The J gene is TRBJ2-6, the V gene TRBV10-3; D tentatively fits TRBD1 or TRBD2 (5 bases each). Trimming cost V 6 bases and J 4 bases, with 13 bases left between them. The CDR3 is 15 amino acids. The V gene's germline CDR1 is ENHRY and CDR2 SYGVKD. CDR3 bases: TGTGCCATCAGCTCTGGGGGTCTAGGGGCCAACGTCCTGACTTTC. It translates to CAISSGGLGANVLTF.

This clonotype came up many times. The chain carries TRBV29-1 and TRBJ2-7, with 9 bases lining up with TRBD1. CDR1 is SQVTM and CDR2 is ANQGSEA in the germline V gene. The CDR3 length is 14 residues. With V trimmed by 4 bases and J by 3 bases, 7 bases remained unmatched. CDR3: CSVVLRDRDYEQYF. The CDR3, as DNA: TGCAGCGTTGTCCTCCGGGACAGGGACTACGAGCAGTACTTC.

The chain has TRBV5-5 and TRBJ2-6; the D gene could be TRBD1 or TRBD2 (6 bases each). Germline V gene sequence: CDR1 SGHKS, CDR2 YYEKEE (reference sequence). This CDR3 comprises 16 residues. V was cut by 0 bases and J by 4 bases, with 11 bases left in between. CDR3 nucleotide sequence: TGTGCCAGCAGCTTGGAATGGGGGGCAGGGGCCAACGTCCTGACTTTC. This gives the protein CASSLEWGAGANVLTF.

Many counts were recorded for this clonotype. V and J are TRBV15 and TRBJ1-5; TRBD1 is a possible D gene (6 bases). The V gene's germline CDR1 is LNHNV and CDR2 YYDKDF (reference sequence). V lost 2 bases and J 7 bases, leaving 21 bases between the germline ends. The CDR3 contains 17 residues. CDR3 bases: TGTGCCACCAGCAGATCCCGGACAGCCAGCCGGGGCCAGCCCCAGCATTTT. Its protein is CATSRSRTASRGQPQHF.

The chain recombines TRBV3-1 with TRBJ2-4; D perhaps matches TRBD2 (6 bases). The CDR3 is 13 amino acids. The V end lost 0 bases, the J end lost 7 bases, and 7 bases lay between the germline ends. Germline CDR1 reads LGHDT; CDR2 reads YNNKEL (reference sequence). The CDR3 DNA is TGTGCCAGCAGCCAAGAAGGGACTAACATTCAGTACTTC. This encodes CASSQEGTNIQYF.

This clonotype showed up many times. The chain uses TRBV6-5 and TRBJ2-1; 8 nucleotides agree with TRBD1. Trimming cost V 2 bases and J 6 bases; bases outside gene matches: 3. Germline V gene sequence: CDR1 MNHEY, CDR2 SVGAGI. The CDR3 consists of 14 residues. Here the CDR3 reads CASSYNQGANEQFF. The CDR3 DNA sequence: TGTGCCAGCAGTTACAATCAGGGGGCCAATGAGCAGTTCTTC.

The chain combines TRBV4-1 with TRBJ1-1; D gene unclear. Germline V gene data show CDR1 as MGHRA and CDR2 as YSYEKL. The CDR3 sequence is 17 residues long. Trimming removed 1 base at V and 0 bases at J, with 15 bases between. Here the CDR3 DNA reads TGCGCCAGCAGCCAAGGAAGGATAGGAGGGATGAACACTGAAGCTTTCTTT. Translation: CASSQGRIGGMNTEAFF.

This clonotype was seen a handful of times. This rearrangement joins TRBV20-1 to TRBJ2-7; 9 bases are shared with TRBD2. This CDR3 region has 13 residues. CDR1 and CDR2 (germline): DFQATT, SNEGSKA (reference sequence). With V trimmed by 6 bases and J by 4 bases, 7 bases remained unmatched. The CDR3 sequence is CSAESSGGYEQYF. Written as DNA, the CDR3 is TGCAGTGCGGAGAGTAGCGGGGGTTACGAGCAGTACTTC.

This clonotype was counted many times. The chain uses TRBV20-1 and TRBJ1-4; D remains unclear. Germline V gives CDR1 DFQATT, CDR2 SNEGSKA (reference sequence). CDR3 length: 17 amino acids. V was cut by 0 bases and J by 8 bases, with 22 bases left in between. The CDR3 is CSARDGGLTFDGEKLFF. CDR3 DNA sequence: TGCAGTGCTAGAGACGGCGGACTCACGTTTGACGGGGAAAAACTGTTTTTT.

The chain has TRBV2 and TRBJ2-1; D tentatively fits TRBD1 or TRBD2 (6 bases each). The V gene lost 8 bases and the J gene lost 0 bases, with 14 bases spanning the gap. The germline CDR1 and CDR2 sequences are SNHLY and FYNNEI. The CDR3 is 15 amino acids. The CDR3 region is CASGGGQSSYNEQFF. The CDR3 DNA follows: TGTGCCAGCGGAGGGGGGCAGAGCTCCTACAATGAGCAGTTCTTC. Filled out from reference TRBV2 and TRBJ2-1, the complete variable domain reads EPEVTQTPSHQVTQMGQEVILRCVPISNHLYFYWYRQILGQKVEFLVSFYNNEISEKSEIFDDQFSVERPDGSNFTLKIRSTKLEDSAMYFCASGGGQSSYNEQFFGPGTRLTVL.

The CDR3 bases are TGTGCCCTTTCGGCGGCAGGGGATTCACCCCTCCACTTT. This sequence encodes CALSAAGDSPLHF. The chain is built from TRBV7-9 and TRBJ1-6; D is perhaps TRBD1 (6 bases). CDR3 size: 13 residues. The V gene lost 11 bases and the J gene lost 8 bases, with 16 bases spanning the gap. The germline gives CDR1 SEHNR, CDR2 FQNEAQ (reference sequence).

This clonotype was counted ten times or more. The chain couples TRBV29-1 to TRBJ2-2; the match to TRBD2 covers 9 bases. Per germline, CDR1 SQVTM and CDR2 ANQGSEA. V lost 7 bases and J lost 7; bases outside the gene matches: 4. The CDR3 consists of 12 residues. CDR3 amino acids: CSATSGRGELFF. Here the CDR3 DNA reads TGCAGCGCGACTAGCGGTCGCGGGGAGCTGTTTTTT.

This clonotype was observed many times. The chain uses TRBV7-2 and TRBJ2-5; 12 nucleotides align to TRBD2. Germline values: CDR1 SGHTA, CDR2 FQGNSA. The ends lost 4 bases at V and 5 bases at J; junction bases unmatched: 8. There are 16 residues in the CDR3. The CDR3 DNA sequence: TGTGCCAGCAGCTCCCAAAACGGACTAGCGGGGGAGACCCAGTACTTC. Translating gives CASSSQNGLAGETQYF.

V is TRBV7-3 and J is TRBJ2-2, with D perhaps TRBD2 (6 bases). Trimming shortened V by 6 bases and J by 5 bases, and 16 bases separated the two germline ends. Germline V gene sequence: CDR1 SGHTA, CDR2 FQGTGA. The length of the CDR3 is 15 residues. The CDR3 region has the DNA TGTGCCAGCAGGGAGGATGGAGGGAGGACCGGGGAGCTGTTTTTT. This gives the protein CASREDGGRTGELFF.

The genes are TRBV15 and TRBJ1-6, with D hard to call. Per the germline V gene, CDR1 is LNHNV and CDR2 is YYDKDF (reference sequence). CDR3 length: 13 residues. The V and J ends lost 0 bases and 8 bases respectively, with 5 bases between them. CDR3 amino acids: CATSREADSPLHF. The DNA of the CDR3 is TGTGCCACCAGCAGAGAGGCCGATTCACCCCTCCACTTT.

This clonotype was observed at least ten times. The CDR3 protein is CSARDTGGGREGTEAFF. In DNA, the CDR3 is TGCAGTGCTAGAGATACAGGAGGGGGGAGGGAGGGAACTGAAGCTTTCTTT. The chain links TRBV20-1 to TRBJ1-1, with D possibly TRBD1 on 6 matching bases. Deletions cut 0 bases from V and 5 bases from J, with 22 bases between. The germline gives CDR1 DFQATT, CDR2 SNEGSKA (reference sequence). The CDR3 consists of 17 residues.

This clonotype occurred a few times. The chain recombines TRBV15 with TRBJ1-1; D gene ambiguous. Germline loops: CDR1 LNHNV, CDR2 YYDKDF (reference sequence). V was shortened by 0 bases and J by 0 bases, with 8 bases between the two germline ends. This CDR3 region has 15 residues. CDR3 residues: CATSRDRGLNTEAFF. In DNA, the CDR3 is TGTGCCACCAGCAGAGATCGAGGGTTGAACACTGAAGCTTTCTTT. Looking up the rest from reference TRBV15 and TRBJ1-1 gives the full variable domain: DAMVIQNPRYQVTQFGKPVTLSCSQTLNHNVMYWYQQKSSQAPKLLFHYYDKDFNNEADTPDNFQSRRPNTSFCFLDIRSPGLGDTAMYLCATSRDRGLNTEAFFGQGTRLTVV.

At least ten counts were recorded for this clonotype. The CDR3 protein is CASSLGYQPQHF. As DNA, the CDR3 is TGTGCCAGCAGCTTAGGGTATCAGCCCCAGCATTTT. This sequence joins TRBV7-2 and TRBJ1-5; D is uncertain. V gave up 1 base and J gave up 5 bases, with 3 bases separating them. The CDR3 is 12 residues long. Looked up from germline, CDR1 is SGHTA and CDR2 is FQGNSA.

This clonotype has just one count. It may be a read error: a sequence one base away is much more abundant. The rearrangement joins TRBV6-2 or TRBV6-3 to TRBJ2-7; TRBD2 is a possible D gene (8 bases). Germline loops: CDR1 MNHEY, CDR2 SVGEGT. CDR3 length equals 20 residues. Here the CDR3 reads CANSYLEGAIRRGVLYEQYF. CDR3 in DNA: TGTGCCAACAGTTATTTGGAGGGGGCCATACGGCGGGGGGTTCTCTACGAGCAGTACTTC.

The chain uses TRBV20-1 and TRBJ2-7; possible D gene TRBD1, 5 bases. The CDR3 covers 14 residues. Germline CDR1 DFQATT, CDR2 SNEGSKA (reference sequence). With 7 bases removed from V and 2 bases from J, the gap between germline ends came to 18 bases. The CDR3 region is CSVTTAREPYEQYV. The CDR3 DNA reads TGCAGTGTCACAACAGCCAGGGAACCCTACGAGCAGTACGTC.

In its sample, this clonotype was seen many times. The chain carries TRBV6-5 and TRBJ2-1; 8 nucleotides align to TRBD1. The CDR3 extends over 15 amino acids. From germline, CDR1 is MNHEY and CDR2 SVGAGI. The trim removed 4 bases at V and 6 bases at J, leaving 8 bases unmatched. The DNA for the CDR3 is TGTGCCAGCAGTTCGGTTGATACAGGGGGCAATGAGCAGTTCTTC. Its protein product is CASSSVDTGGNEQFF.

The gene calls are TRBV2 and TRBJ1-4; D gene uncertain. V was shortened by 10 bases and J by 3 bases, with 12 bases between the two germline ends. The CDR3 is made up of 13 amino acids. The germline V gene encodes CDR1 SNHLY and CDR2 FYNNEI. The CDR3 protein is CAIRGQPNEKLFF. The CDR3 DNA reads as TGTGCCATCCGCGGCCAGCCTAATGAAAAACTGTTTTTT.

This chain joins TRBV7-2 and TRBJ1-1, with D tentatively TRBD1 (6 bases). The CDR3 contains 15 residues. Deletions cut 6 bases from V and 1 base from J, with 15 bases between. Germline assignment: CDR1 SGHTA and CDR2 FQGNSA. For the CDR3, the DNA is TGTGCCAGCAGGCCGAACAGGGTTTCGAACACTGAAGCTTTCTTT. Protein sequence: CASRPNRVSNTEAFF.

This clonotype was seen at least ten times. The CDR3 DNA sequence: TGCAGTGCCATGGGAGGGAACGAGCAGTACTTC. Translation: CSAMGGNEQYF. The chain joins TRBV20-1 to TRBJ2-7; 7 bases are shared with TRBD2. Germline lookup yields CDR1 DFQATT and CDR2 SNEGSKA (reference sequence). J lost 5 bases, V lost 6 bases, and 4 bases had no gene match. This CDR3 is built from 11 residues.

The CDR3 here is CASSFNRLAGSKNIQYF. Written as DNA, the CDR3 is TGTGCCAGCAGCTTCAACCGGCTAGCGGGCAGCAAAAACATTCAGTACTTC. The chain recombines TRBV5-6 with TRBJ2-4; 8 nucleotides match TRBD2. V lost 2 bases to trimming and J lost 3 bases; unmatched junction nucleotides: 10. This CDR3 is built from 17 residues. Germline CDR1 is SGHDT and CDR2 is YYEEEE.